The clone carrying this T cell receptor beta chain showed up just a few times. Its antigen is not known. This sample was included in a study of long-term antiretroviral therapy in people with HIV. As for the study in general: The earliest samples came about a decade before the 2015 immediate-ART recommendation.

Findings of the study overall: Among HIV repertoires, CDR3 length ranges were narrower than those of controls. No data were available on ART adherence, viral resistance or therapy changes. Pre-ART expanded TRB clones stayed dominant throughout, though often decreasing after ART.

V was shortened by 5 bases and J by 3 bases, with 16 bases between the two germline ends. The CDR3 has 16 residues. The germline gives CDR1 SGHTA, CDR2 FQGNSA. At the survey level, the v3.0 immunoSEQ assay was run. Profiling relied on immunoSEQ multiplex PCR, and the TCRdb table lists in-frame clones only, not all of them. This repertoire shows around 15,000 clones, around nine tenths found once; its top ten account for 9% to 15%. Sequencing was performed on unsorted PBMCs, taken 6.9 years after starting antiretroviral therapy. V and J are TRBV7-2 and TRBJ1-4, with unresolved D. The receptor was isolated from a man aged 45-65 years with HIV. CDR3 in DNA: TGTGCCAGCAGCCCAACAGCCTCCCTCGCTAATGAAAAACTGTTTTTT. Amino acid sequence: CASSPTASLANEKLFF.